The 11 T cell receptor beta chains presented below share a single source sample, sequenced in a study of spatial heterogeneity in lung cancer. TCRdb reprocessed the 5' RACE reads with MiXCR, giving one entry per CDR3 protein. The sample has approximately 90,000 distinct CDR3 sequences; around 10% are singletons. Time point described: sample taken at primary tumor resection. Sequencing of whole RNA from tumor, nontumor lung or frozen PBMC involved no sorting. The material sequenced was PBMCs, taken at surgery. These receptors were taken from a male donor with early-stage non-small cell lung cancer.

By share of the sample, this clonotype is medium-sized (0.01 to 0.1%). The rearrangement uses TRBV7-3 and TRBJ2-3, with TRBD2 matching over 14 bases. V lost 5 bases, J lost 6 bases, and 4 bases stayed unmatched. The germline CDR1 and CDR2 sequences are SGHTA and FQGTGA. This CDR3 comprises 15 residues. The CDR3 DNA follows: TGTGCCAGCAGCCGACTAGCGGGGGGGCAGGATACGCAGTATTTT. Its translation: CASSRLAGGQDTQYF.

This clonotype has at least ten counts. V gene TRBV27 combines with J gene TRBJ1-1, with a tentative D call TRBD1 (5 bases). The V end was cut by 4 bases, the J end by 2 bases, with 8 bases between. Germline CDR1 is MNHEY and CDR2 is SMNVEV (reference sequence). The CDR3 loop spans 13 amino acids. CDR3 bases: TGTGCCAGCAGTTCAGACAGAAACACTGAAGCTTTCTTT. Its translation is CASSSDRNTEAFF.

CDR3 residues: CASSLDRSGELFF. The CDR3 bases are TGTGCCAGCAGCTTAGACAGGAGCGGGGAGCTGTTTTTT. This sequence joins TRBV7-6 and TRBJ2-2; D is possibly TRBD1 (5 bases). CDR1 is SGHVS and CDR2 is FNYEAQ in the germline V gene. This CDR3 region has 13 residues. The V gene lost 1 base and the J gene lost 7 bases, with 7 bases spanning the gap.

For the CDR3, the DNA is TGTGCCAGCAGCGAATTCCAGGGGAGGAACTATGGCTACACCTTC. It encodes CASSEFQGRNYGYTF. The chain carries TRBV7-2 and TRBJ1-2; maybe TRBD1 (6 bases). The CDR3 length is 15 residues. V was clipped by 5 bases and J by 2 bases, with 15 bases between them. Germline CDR1 reads SGHTA; CDR2 reads FQGNSA.

This clonotype was counted a few times. V usage is TRBV4-3 and J usage is TRBJ2-1; TRBD2 aligns across 14 bases. Germline CDR1 LGHNA, CDR2 YSLEER. With 5 bases clipped from V and 4 bases from J, the junction kept 7 bases outside the gene matches. CDR3 size: 17 residues. The CDR3 is CASSWGLAGAFYNEQFF. The DNA for the CDR3 is TGCGCCAGCAGCTGGGGACTAGCGGGGGCCTTTTACAATGAGCAGTTCTTC.

This clonotype was counted at least ten times. V is TRBV20-1 and J is TRBJ2-4, with 8 bases lining up with TRBD1. V lost 5 bases and J lost 0; bases outside the gene matches: 6. The CDR3 length is 15 residues. Looked up from germline, CDR1 is DFQATT and CDR2 is SNEGSKA (reference sequence). CDR3 loop: CSAGGQALAKNIQYF. The CDR3 DNA sequence: TGCAGTGCTGGGGGACAGGCACTAGCCAAAAACATTCAGTACTTC.

The sample holds many counts of this clonotype. The genes are TRBV12-3 or TRBV12-4 and TRBJ2-7, with unresolved D. V was cut by 2 bases and J by 5 bases, with 7 bases left in between. This CDR3 has 12 amino acids. CDR3 loop: CASSLMSDEQYF. The CDR3 DNA follows: TGTGCCAGCAGTTTAATGAGCGACGAGCAGTACTTC.

The V gene is TRBV4-2, the J gene TRBJ2-2; 10 bases are a match to TRBD1. The germline V gene encodes CDR1 LGHNA and CDR2 YNFKEQ. With 5 bases clipped from V and 5 bases from J, the junction kept 2 bases outside the gene matches. The CDR3 runs to 14 residues. The CDR3, as DNA: TGTGCCAGCAGCGGGACAGGGGATACCGGGGAGCTGTTTTTT. Translated, it gives CASSGTGDTGELFF.

This clonotype was observed a handful of times. The chain uses TRBV10-3 and TRBJ2-5, with 11 bases matching TRBD2. CDR1 ENHRY and CDR2 SYGVKD come from the germline V gene. CDR3 length: 15 amino acids. V was pared by 5 bases and J by 3 bases, with 5 bases of the junction left unmatched. The CDR3 sequence is CAISRGTSGEETQYF. For the CDR3, the DNA is TGTGCCATCAGTAGGGGGACTAGCGGAGAAGAGACCCAGTACTTC.

This clonotype was seen at least ten times. V gene TRBV9 combines with J gene TRBJ2-2; TRBD1 agrees at 8 bases. The CDR3 runs 15 residues. With 3 bases clipped from V and 4 bases from J, the junction kept 5 bases outside the gene matches. Germline V gene sequence: CDR1 SGDLS, CDR2 YYNGEE. CDR3 amino acids: CASSARTGFTGELFF. The CDR3 coding sequence is TGTGCCAGCAGCGCGAGGACAGGGTTCACCGGGGAGCTGTTTTTT.

This clonotype showed up just a few times. For the CDR3, the DNA is TGTGCCAGCAGCCATCCCCGGGACAGGGGGCGCATAAGGACTAGCGGGATCTACAATGAGCAGTTCTTC. It codes for CASSHPRDRGRIRTSGIYNEQFF. The V and J genes are TRBV4-2 and TRBJ2-1, with D possibly called TRBD1 or TRBD2 (12 bases each). Germline-derived CDR1 and CDR2 are LGHNA and YNFKEQ. The ends were cut back, 3 bases at V and 3 bases at J, with 36 bases in the middle. The CDR3 has 23 residues.